This TCR beta chain emerged from a study of radiotherapy plus CTLA-4 blockade in lung cancer. Study-level information: Objective responses occurred in around 18% of patients; around 28% had disease control. Whole-study findings and limits: Among blood TCR repertoires after radiotherapy plus ipilimumab, tumor-derived clones expanded.

CDR3 length: 15 residues. CDR1 ENHRY and CDR2 SYGVKD come from the germline V gene. The germline V and J ends were trimmed by 2 bases and 0 bases, with 8 bases remaining between them. This clone was counted only a few times. Antigen unknown. The assay was immunoSEQ multiplex PCR, and TCRdb's table has in-frame clones only and misses some. Seen here are around 100,000 clones, about four fifths observed once, and the top ten hold 2.5% to 3.5%. The chain joins TRBV10-3 to TRBJ1-3, with D uncertain. This clonotype was sampled from a human donor with non-small cell lung cancer that progressed on radiotherapy plus ipilimumab. Some clones in this sample may be carry-over from other donors' samples. The sequencing used peripheral blood, collected from a patient treated with radiotherapy plus ipilimumab. The CDR3 nucleotides read TGTGCCATCAGTGAGGGTGTCAGCTCTGGAAACACCATATATTTT. It yields the protein CAISEGVSSGNTIYF.